The present T cell receptor beta chain was sequenced within a study of blood T cells in healthy people across ages. Study observations and caveats: Naive CD4+ cells and diversity were both higher in long-lived donors than in aged donors.

Deletions cut 3 bases from V and 0 bases from J, with 9 bases between. The CDR3 extends over 15 amino acids. Germline V lookup: CDR1 KGHSH, CDR2 LQKENI. Through a sample-barcoded 5' primer and a J-beta primer mix, a second PCR was run for about 7 to 12 cycles. TCRdb analysed the 5' RACE reads with MiXCR anew, one entry per CDR3 protein. The sample has hundreds of thousands of distinct CDR3 sequences, less than 25% seen once. A remark on this clonotype: The antigen remains undetermined.

These data also formed part of another study, on T cells of mothers and their children. As that study records: Normalized overlap was always slightly, never significantly, higher in related than unrelated mother-child pairs.

Sequencing used blood. The gene calls are TRBV18 and TRBJ2-4; D uncertain. The receptor was derived from a boy aged 10-17 years in good health. In DNA, the CDR3 is TGTGCCAGCTCACCGAGTATGGAAGCCAAAAACATTCAGTACTTC. It translates to CASSPSMEAKNIQYF.